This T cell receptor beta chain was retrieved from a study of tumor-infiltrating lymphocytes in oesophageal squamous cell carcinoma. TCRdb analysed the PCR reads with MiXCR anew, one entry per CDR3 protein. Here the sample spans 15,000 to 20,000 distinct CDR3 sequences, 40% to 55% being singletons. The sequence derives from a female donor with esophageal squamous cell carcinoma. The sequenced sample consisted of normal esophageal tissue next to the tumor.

The CDR3 DNA reads as TGTGCCAGCAGCGATGGTCCCCGGACCCAGTACTTC. Translation: CASSDGPRTQYF. The chain is built from TRBV6-1 and TRBJ2-7, with D unclear. The DNA end is more similar to TRBJ2-5, so the J call may be wrong. Germline values: CDR1 MNHNS, CDR2 SASEGT. The CDR3 contains 12 residues.